The entry that follows covers one T cell receptor (beta chain) sequence. The data are from a study of T cells in Graves' hyperthyroidism and ophthalmopathy. TCR beta CDR3 regions were amplified from RNA transcripts. RT-PCR in the first round (using the HTBI primer set) targeted the TCR CDR3. One entry per CDR3 protein results from TCRdb running MiXCR on the multiplex PCR reads. The table shows around 700,000 distinct CDR3 sequences, with around 20% occurring only once. Trimming pared 7 bases from V and 3 bases from J, leaving 12 bases between. In germline, CDR1 is LNHDA, CDR2 SQIVND (reference sequence). The CDR3 is made up of 13 amino acids.

The TCR comes from a woman between 50 and 59 years old with Graves' hyperthyroidism that later progressed to Graves' ophthalmopathy. The chain uses TRBV19 and TRBJ1-2; possible D gene TRBD1, 5 bases. The specimen was blood. The CDR3 DNA follows: TGTGCCAGTAATCCGGGACGGTACTATGGCTACACCTTC. This sequence encodes CASNPGRYYGYTF.